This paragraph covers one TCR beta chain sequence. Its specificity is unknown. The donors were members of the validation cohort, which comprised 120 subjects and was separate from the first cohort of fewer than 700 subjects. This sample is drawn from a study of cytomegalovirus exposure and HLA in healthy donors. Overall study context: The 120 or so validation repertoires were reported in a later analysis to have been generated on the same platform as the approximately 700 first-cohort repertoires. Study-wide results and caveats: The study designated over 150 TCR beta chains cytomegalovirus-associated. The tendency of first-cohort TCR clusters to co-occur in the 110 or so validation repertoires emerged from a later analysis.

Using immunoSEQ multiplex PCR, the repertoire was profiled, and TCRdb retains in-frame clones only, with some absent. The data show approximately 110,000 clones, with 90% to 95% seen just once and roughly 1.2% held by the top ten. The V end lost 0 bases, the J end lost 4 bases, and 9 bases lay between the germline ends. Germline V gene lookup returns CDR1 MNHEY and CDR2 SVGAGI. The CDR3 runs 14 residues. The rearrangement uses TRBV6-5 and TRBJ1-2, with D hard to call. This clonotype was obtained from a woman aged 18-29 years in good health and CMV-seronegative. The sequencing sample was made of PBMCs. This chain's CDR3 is CASSYSISSYGYTF. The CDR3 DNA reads TGTGCCAGCAGTTACTCGATTTCCAGCTATGGCTACACCTTC.